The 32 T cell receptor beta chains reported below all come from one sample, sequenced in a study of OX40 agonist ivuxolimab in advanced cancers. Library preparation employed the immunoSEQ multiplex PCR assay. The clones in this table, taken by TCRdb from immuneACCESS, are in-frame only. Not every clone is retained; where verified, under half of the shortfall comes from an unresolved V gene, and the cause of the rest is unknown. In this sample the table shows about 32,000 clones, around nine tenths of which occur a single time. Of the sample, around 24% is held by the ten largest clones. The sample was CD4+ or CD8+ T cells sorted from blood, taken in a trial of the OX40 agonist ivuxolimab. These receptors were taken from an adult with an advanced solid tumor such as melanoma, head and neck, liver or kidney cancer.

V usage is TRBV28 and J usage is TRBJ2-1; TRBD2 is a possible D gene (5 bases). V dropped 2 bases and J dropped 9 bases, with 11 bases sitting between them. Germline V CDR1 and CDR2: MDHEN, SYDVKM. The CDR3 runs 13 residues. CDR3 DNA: TGTGCCAGCAGTTTAGTAGTGGCGGGTGAGCAGTTCTTC. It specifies CASSLVVAGEQFF.

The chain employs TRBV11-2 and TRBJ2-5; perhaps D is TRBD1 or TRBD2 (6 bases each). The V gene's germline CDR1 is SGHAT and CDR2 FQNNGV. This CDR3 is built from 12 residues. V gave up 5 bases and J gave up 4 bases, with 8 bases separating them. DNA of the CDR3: TGTGCCAGCAGCAGGGGGGCAGAGACCCAGTACTTC. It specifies CASSRGAETQYF.

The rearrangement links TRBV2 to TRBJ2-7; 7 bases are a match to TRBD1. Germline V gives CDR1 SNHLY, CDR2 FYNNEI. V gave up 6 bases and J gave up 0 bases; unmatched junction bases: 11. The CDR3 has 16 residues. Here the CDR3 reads CASREEIDRDSYEQYF. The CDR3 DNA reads TGTGCCAGCAGAGAGGAAATTGACAGGGACTCCTACGAGCAGTACTTC.

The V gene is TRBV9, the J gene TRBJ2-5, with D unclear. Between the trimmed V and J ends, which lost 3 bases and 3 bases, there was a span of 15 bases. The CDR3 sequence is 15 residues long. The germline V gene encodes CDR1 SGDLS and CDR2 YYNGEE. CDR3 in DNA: TGTGCCAGCAGCGCCGGCCGATCCGCAAAAGAGACCCAGTACTTC. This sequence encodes CASSAGRSAKETQYF.

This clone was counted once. This CDR3 reads CSAREYTEAFF. The DNA of the CDR3 is TGCAGTGCTAGAGAGTACACTGAAGCTTTCTTT. This sequence joins TRBV20-1 and TRBJ1-1; unclear D gene. V lost 0 bases and J lost 3, with 2 bases in between. The CDR3 has 11 amino acids. CDR1 and CDR2 from the germline V gene are DFQATT and SNEGSKA (reference sequence).

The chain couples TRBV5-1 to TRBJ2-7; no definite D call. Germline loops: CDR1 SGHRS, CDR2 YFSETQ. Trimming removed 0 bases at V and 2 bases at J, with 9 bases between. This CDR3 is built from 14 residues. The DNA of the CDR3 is TGCGCCAGCAGCTTGGGTGAGCACCCCTACGAGCAGTACTTC. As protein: CASSLGEHPYEQYF.

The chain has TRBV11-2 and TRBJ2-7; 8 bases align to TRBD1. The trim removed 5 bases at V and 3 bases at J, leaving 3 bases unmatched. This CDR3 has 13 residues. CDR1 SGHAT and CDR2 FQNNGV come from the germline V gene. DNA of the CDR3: TGTGCCAGCAGCACCGGGACAGGCTACGAGCAGTACTTC. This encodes CASSTGTGYEQYF.

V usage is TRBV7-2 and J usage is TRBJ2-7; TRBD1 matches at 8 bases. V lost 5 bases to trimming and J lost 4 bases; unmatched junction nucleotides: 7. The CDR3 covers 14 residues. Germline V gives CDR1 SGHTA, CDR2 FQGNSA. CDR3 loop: CASSQSGGWYEQYF. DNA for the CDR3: TGTGCCAGCAGCCAATCAGGGGGCTGGTACGAGCAGTACTTC.

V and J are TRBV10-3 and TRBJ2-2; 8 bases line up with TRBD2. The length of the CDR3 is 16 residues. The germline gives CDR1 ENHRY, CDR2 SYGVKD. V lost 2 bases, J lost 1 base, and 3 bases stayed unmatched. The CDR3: CAISEERGLNTGELFF. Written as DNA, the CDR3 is TGTGCCATCAGTGAGGAGCGGGGGTTGAACACCGGGGAGCTGTTTTTT.

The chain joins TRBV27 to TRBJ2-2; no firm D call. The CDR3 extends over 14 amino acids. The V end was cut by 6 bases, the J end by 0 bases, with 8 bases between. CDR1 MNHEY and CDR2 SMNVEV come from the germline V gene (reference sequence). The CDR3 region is CASRSFANTGELFF. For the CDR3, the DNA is TGTGCCAGCAGGAGTTTCGCGAACACCGGGGAGCTGTTTTTT.

The CDR3 is CASSRGTGSLSGANVLTF. The CDR3 nucleotides are TGCGCCAGCAGCCGGGGGACAGGGAGTTTGTCTGGGGCCAACGTCCTGACTTTC. This chain uses TRBV5-1 with TRBJ2-6; 9 nucleotides align to TRBD1. Germline CDR1 is SGHRS and CDR2 is YFSETQ. The CDR3 is 18 amino acids. V gave up 4 bases and J gave up 1 base; unmatched junction bases: 9.

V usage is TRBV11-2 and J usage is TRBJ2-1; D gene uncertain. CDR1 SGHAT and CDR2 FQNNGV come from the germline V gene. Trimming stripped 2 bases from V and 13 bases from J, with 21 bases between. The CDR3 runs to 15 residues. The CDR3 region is CASSLTPDTRVPQFF. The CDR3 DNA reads TGTGCCAGCAGCTTAACGCCCGACACAAGGGTACCTCAGTTCTTC.

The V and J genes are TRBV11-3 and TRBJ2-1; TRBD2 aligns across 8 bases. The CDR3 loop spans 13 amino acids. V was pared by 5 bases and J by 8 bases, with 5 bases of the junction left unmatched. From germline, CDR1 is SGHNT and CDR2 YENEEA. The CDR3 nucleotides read TGTGCCAGCAGCCTCGGGGGGGTCGATGAGCAGTTCTTC. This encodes CASSLGGVDEQFF.

CDR3 DNA sequence: TGCGCCAGCAGCTCCGGGTACAATCCCTCCTACGAGCAGTACTTC. This sequence encodes CASSSGYNPSYEQYF. The V gene is TRBV5-1, the J gene TRBJ2-7; D remains unclear. Germline-derived CDR1 and CDR2 are SGHRS and YFSETQ. V was pared by 3 bases and J by 0 bases, with 13 bases between. The length of the CDR3 is 15 residues.

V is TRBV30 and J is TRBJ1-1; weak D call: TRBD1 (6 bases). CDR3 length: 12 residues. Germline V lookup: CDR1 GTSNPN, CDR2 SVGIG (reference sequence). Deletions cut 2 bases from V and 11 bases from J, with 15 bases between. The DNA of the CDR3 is TGTGCCTGGAGTACAACAGGGACCTTGGCTTTCTTT. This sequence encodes CAWSTTGTLAFF.

CDR3 amino acids: CATSTSTDNSNQPQHF. The CDR3 coding sequence is TGTGCCACCAGCACTTCGACAGACAATAGCAATCAGCCCCAGCATTTT. The rearrangement uses TRBV15 and TRBJ1-5; D might be TRBD1 (5 bases). The CDR3 consists of 16 residues. The germline gives CDR1 LNHNV, CDR2 YYDKDF (reference sequence). Trimming left V 4 bases short and J 0 bases short, with 13 bases between.

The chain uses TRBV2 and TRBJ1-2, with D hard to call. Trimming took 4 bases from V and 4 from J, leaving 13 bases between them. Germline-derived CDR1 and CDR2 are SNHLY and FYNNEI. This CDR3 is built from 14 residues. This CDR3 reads CASSVAANAYGYTF. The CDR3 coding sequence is TGTGCCAGCAGTGTGGCAGCGAATGCCTATGGCTACACCTTC. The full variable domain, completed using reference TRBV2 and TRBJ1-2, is EPEVTQTPSHQVTQMGQEVILRCVPISNHLYFYWYRQILGQKVEFLVSFYNNEISEKSEIFDDQFSVERPDGSNFTLKIRSTKLEDSAMYFCASSVAANAYGYTFGSGTRLTVV.

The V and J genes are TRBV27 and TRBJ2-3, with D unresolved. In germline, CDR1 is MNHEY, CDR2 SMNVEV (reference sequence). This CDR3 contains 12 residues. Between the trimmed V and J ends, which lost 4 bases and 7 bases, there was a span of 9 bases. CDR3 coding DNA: TGTGCCAGCAGTTGGGATGCAAATACGCAGTATTTT. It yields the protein CASSWDANTQYF.

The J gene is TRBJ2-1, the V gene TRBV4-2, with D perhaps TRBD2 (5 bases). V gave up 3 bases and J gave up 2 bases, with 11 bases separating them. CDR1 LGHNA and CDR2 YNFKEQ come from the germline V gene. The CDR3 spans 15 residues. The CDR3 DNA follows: TGTGCCAGCAGCCAGGAAAGCGGCGCCTACAATGAGCAGTTCTTC. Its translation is CASSQESGAYNEQFF.

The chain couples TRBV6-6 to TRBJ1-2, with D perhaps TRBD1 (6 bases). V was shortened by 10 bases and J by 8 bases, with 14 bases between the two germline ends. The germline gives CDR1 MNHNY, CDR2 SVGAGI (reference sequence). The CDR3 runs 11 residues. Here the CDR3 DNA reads TGTGCCAAGACGACAGGCTTAGGCTACACCTTC. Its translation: CAKTTGLGYTF.

This CDR3 is CASSLGSRFAYEQYF. CDR3 nucleotide sequence: TGTGCCAGCAGCTTGGGGAGCAGGTTCGCCTACGAGCAGTACTTC. The rearrangement joins TRBV6-4 to TRBJ2-7; possible D gene TRBD2, 5 bases. Trimming took 6 bases from V and 2 from J, leaving 17 bases between them. CDR3 length: 15 residues. CDR1 and CDR2 from the germline V gene are MRHNA and SNTAGT.

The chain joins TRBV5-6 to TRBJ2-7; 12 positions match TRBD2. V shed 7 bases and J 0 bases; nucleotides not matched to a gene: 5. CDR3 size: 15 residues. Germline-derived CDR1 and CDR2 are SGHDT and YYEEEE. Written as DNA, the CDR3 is TGTGCCAGCTACCCTAGCGGGAGGGCCTCCTACGAGCAGTACTTC. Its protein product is CASYPSGRASYEQYF.

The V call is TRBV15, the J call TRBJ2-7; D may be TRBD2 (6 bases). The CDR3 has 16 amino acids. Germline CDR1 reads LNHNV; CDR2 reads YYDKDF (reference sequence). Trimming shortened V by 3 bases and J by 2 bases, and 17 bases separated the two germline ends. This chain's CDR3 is CATSRGGGGEAYEQYF. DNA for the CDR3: TGTGCCACCAGCAGGGGGGGAGGAGGGGAGGCCTACGAGCAGTACTTC.

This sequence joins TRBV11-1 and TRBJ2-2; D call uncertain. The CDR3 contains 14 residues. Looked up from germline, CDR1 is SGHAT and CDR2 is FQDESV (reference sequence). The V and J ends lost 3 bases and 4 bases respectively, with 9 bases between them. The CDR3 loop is CASSLAGLTGELFF. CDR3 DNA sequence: TGTGCCAGCAGCTTGGCCGGGCTCACCGGGGAGCTGTTTTTT.

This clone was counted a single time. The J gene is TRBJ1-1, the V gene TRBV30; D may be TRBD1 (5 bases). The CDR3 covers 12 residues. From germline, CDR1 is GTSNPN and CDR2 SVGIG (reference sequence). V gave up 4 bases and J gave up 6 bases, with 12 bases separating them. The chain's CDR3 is CAWTVLGAEAFF. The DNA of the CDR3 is TGTGCCTGGACAGTCTTGGGGGCTGAAGCTTTCTTT.

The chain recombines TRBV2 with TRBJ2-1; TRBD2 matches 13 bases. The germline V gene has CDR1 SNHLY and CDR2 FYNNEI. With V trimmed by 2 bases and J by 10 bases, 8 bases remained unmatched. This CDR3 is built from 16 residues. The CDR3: CASSERLAGGAGEQFF. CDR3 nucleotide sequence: TGTGCCAGCAGTGAAAGACTAGCGGGAGGTGCGGGGGAGCAGTTCTTC.

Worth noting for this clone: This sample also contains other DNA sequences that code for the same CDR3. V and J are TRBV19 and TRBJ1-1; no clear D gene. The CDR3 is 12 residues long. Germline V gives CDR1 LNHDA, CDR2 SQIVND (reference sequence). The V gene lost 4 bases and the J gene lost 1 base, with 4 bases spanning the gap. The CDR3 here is CASSRRNTEAFF. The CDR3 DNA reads TGTGCCAGTAGTAGGAGGAACACTGAAGCTTTCTTT.

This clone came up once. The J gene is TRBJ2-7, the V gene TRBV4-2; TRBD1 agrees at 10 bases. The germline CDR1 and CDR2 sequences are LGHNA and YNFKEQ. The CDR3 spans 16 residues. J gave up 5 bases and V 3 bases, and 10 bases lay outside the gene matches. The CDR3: CASSQDPGQGVHEQYF. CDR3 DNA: TGTGCCAGCAGCCAGGATCCTGGACAGGGGGTCCACGAGCAGTACTTC.

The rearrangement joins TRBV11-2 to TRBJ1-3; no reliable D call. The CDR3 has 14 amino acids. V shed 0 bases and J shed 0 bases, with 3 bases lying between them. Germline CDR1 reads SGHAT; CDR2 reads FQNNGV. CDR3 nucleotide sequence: TGTGCCAGCAGCTTAGAGGTCTCTGGAAACACCATATATTTT. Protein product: CASSLEVSGNTIYF.

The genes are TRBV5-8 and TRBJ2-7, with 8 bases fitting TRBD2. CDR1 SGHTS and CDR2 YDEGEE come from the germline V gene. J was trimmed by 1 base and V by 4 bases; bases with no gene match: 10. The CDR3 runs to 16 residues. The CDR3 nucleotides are TGTGCCAGCAGCCTTACAACTAGCGGACCTTCCTACGAGCAGTACTTC. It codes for CASSLTTSGPSYEQYF.

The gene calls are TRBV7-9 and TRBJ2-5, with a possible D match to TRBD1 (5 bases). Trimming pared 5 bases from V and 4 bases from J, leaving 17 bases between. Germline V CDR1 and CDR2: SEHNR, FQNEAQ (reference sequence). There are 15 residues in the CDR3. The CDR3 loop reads CASSPRRQSTETQYF. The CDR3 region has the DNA TGTGCCAGCAGCCCCAGAAGACAGTCTACAGAGACCCAGTACTTC.

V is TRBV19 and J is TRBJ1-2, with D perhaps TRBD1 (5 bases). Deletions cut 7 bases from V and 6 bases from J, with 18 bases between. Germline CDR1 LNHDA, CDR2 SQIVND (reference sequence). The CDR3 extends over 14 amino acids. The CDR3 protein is CASTADSFNDGYTF. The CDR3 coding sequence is TGTGCCAGTACGGCCGACAGCTTTAATGATGGCTACACCTTC.